This T cell receptor beta chain was identified during a study of blood T cell repertoires in COVID-19. This CDR3 comprises 16 residues. CDR1 KGHSH and CDR2 LQKENI come from the germline V gene. The V gene end was trimmed by 1 base and the J gene end by 2 bases; junction bases not matched to a gene: 4. In the original workflow: Reference gene primer amplification gave estimated nucleated cell counts. The assay was immunoSEQ multiplex PCR, and TCRdb's table has in-frame clones only and misses some. That table is the source of V, J and clone size, and D and trimming were worked out from the DNA. The repertoire holds roughly 100,000 clones, with over 70% as singletons.

The genes are TRBV18 and TRBJ2-5; 10 bases are a match to TRBD2. This clonotype originated in a woman aged 80 or older with acute or convalescent COVID-19. The sample taken for sequencing was peripheral blood. DNA of the CDR3: TGTGCCAGCTCACCACTGAGCGGGAGGGTACAAGAGACCCAGTACTTC. This codes for CASSPLSGRVQETQYF.